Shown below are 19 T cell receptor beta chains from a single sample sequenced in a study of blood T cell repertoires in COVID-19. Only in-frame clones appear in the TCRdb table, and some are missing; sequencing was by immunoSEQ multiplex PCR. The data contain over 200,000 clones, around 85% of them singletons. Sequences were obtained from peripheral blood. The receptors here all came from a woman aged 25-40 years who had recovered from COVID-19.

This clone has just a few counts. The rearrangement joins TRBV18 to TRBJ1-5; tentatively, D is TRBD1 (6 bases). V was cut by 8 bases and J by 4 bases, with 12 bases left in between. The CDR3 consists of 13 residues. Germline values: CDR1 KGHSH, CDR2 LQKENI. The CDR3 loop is CASAQGGNQPQHF. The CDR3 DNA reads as TGTGCCAGCGCACAGGGAGGGAATCAGCCCCAGCATTTT.

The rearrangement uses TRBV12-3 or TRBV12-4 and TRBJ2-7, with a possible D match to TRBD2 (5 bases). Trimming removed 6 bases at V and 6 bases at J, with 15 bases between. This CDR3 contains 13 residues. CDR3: CASSPTGVGEQYF. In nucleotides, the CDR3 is TGTGCCAGCAGCCCAACCGGGGTGGGCGAGCAGTACTTC.

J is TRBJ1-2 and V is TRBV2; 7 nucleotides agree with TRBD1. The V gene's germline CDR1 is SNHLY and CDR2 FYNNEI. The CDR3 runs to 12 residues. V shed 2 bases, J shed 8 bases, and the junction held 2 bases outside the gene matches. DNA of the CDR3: TGTGCCAGCAGTGAACAGGGACAGGGCTACACCTTC. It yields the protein CASSEQGQGYTF.

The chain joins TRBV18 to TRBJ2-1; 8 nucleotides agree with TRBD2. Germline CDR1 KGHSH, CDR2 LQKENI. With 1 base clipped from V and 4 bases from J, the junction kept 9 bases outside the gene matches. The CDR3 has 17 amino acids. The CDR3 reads CASSPRKLAVRYNEQFF. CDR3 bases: TGTGCCAGCTCACCACGCAAACTAGCGGTCCGATACAATGAGCAGTTCTTC.

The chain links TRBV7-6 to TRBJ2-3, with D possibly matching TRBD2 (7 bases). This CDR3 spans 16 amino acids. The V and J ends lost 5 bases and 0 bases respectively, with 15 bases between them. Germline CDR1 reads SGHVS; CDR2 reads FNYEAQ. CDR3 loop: CASSQLGGGSTDTQYF. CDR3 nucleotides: TGTGCCAGCAGCCAGCTAGGGGGGGGCAGCACAGATACGCAGTATTTT.

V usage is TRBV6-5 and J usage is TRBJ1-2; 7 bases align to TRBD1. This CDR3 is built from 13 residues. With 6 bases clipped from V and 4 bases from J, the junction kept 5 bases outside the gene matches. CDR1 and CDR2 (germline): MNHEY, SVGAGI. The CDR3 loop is CASSLTGAYGYTF. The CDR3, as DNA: TGTGCCAGCAGCTTAACAGGGGCCTATGGCTACACCTTC.

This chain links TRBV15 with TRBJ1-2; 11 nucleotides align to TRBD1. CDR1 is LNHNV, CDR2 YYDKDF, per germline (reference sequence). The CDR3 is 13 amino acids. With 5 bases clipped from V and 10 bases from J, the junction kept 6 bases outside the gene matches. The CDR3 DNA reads TGTGCCACCAGCGGTGGGGACAGGGGGATCTACACCTTC. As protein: CATSGGDRGIYTF.

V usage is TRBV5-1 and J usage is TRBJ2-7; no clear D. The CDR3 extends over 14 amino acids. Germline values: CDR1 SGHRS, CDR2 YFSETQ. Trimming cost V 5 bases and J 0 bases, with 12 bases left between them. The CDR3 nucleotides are TGCGCCAGCAGGGAAGACTTTAGCTCCTACGAGCAGTACTTC. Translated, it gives CASREDFSSYEQYF. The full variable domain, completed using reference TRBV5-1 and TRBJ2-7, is KAGVTQTPRYLIKTRGQQVTLSCSPISGHRSVSWYQQTPGQGLQFLFEYFSETQRNKGNFPGRFSGRQFSNSRSEMNVSTLELGDSALYLCASREDFSSYEQYFGPGTRLTVT.

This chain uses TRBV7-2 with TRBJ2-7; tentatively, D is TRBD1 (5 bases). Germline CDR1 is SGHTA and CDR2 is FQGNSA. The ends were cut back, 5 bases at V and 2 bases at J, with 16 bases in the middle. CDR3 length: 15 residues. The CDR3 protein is CASSHETDTTYEQYF. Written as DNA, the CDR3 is TGTGCCAGCAGCCACGAGACGGACACCACCTACGAGCAGTACTTC.

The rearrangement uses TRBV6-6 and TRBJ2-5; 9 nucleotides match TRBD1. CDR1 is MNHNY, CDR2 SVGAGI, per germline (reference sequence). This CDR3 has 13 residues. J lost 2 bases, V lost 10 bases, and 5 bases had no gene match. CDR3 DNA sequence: TGTGCCACCCGGGACAGGGCGCAAGAGACCCAGTACTTC. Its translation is CATRDRAQETQYF.

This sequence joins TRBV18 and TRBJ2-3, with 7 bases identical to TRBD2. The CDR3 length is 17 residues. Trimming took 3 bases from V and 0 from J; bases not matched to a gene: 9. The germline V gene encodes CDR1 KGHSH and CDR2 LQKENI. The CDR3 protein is CASSPTSGTISTDTQYF. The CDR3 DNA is TGTGCCAGCTCACCGACATCCGGGACTATAAGCACAGATACGCAGTATTTT.

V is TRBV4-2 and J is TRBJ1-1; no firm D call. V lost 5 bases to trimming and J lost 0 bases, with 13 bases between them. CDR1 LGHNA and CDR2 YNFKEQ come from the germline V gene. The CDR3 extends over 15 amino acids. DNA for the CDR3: TGTGCCAGCAGCTCGCCGGACGGGATGAACACTGAAGCTTTCTTT. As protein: CASSSPDGMNTEAFF.

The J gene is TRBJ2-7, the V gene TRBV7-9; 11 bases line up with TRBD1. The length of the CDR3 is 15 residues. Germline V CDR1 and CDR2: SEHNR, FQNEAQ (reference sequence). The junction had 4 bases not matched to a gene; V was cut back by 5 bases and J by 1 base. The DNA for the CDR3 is TGTGCCAGCAGCCAGGGACAGGGGGTTTCCTACGAGCAGTACTTC. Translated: CASSQGQGVSYEQYF.

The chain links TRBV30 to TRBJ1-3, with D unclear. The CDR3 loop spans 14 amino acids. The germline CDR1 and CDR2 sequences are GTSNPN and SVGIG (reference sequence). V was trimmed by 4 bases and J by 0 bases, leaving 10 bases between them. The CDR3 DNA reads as TGTGCCTGGATGCTAGGGAGCTCTGGAAACACCATATATTTT. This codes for CAWMLGSSGNTIYF.

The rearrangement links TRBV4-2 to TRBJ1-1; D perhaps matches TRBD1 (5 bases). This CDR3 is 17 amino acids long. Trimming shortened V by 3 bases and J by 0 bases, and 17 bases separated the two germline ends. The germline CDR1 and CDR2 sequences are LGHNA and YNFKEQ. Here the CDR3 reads CASSQESRQSLNTEAFF. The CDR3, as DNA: TGTGCCAGCAGCCAGGAATCTAGACAGTCCTTGAACACTGAAGCTTTCTTT.

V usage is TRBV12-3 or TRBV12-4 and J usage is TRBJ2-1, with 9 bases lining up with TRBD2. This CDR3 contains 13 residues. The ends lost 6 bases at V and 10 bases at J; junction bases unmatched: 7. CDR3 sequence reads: CASRYSGGGEQFF. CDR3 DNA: TGTGCCAGCAGATATAGCGGGGGAGGGGAGCAGTTCTTC.

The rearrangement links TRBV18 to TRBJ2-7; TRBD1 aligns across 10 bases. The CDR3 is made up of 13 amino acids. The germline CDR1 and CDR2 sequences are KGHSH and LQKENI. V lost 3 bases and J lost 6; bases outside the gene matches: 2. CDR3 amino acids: CASSPGQGGEQYF. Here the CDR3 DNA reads TGTGCCAGCTCACCCGGACAGGGGGGCGAGCAGTACTTC.

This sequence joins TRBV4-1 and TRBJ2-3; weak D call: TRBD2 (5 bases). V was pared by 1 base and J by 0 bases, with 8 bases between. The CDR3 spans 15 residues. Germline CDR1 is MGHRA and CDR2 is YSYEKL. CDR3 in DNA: TGCGCCAGCAGCCAAGCGGGAACCAGCACAGATACGCAGTATTTT. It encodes CASSQAGTSTDTQYF.

The CDR3 spells CASSSTGTRGDTQETQYF. The CDR3 DNA follows: TGTGCCAGCAGCTCGACAGGGACCCGCGGGGACACTCAAGAGACCCAGTACTTC. V is TRBV7-6 and J is TRBJ2-5, with D maybe TRBD1 (7 bases). There are 18 residues in the CDR3. Germline CDR1 is SGHVS and CDR2 is FNYEAQ. V lost 4 bases, J lost 2 bases, and 23 bases lay in between. The whole variable domain, remainder taken from reference TRBV7-6 and TRBJ2-5, is GAGVSQSPRYKVTKRGQDVALRCDPISGHVSLYWYRQALGQGPEFLTYFNYEAQQDKSGLPNDRFSAERPEGSISTLTIQRTEQRDSAMYRCASSSTGTRGDTQETQYFGPGTRLLVL.